This T cell receptor beta chain derives from a study of post-analysis software for immune sequencing data. Study conclusions and caveats: When the samples were clustered directly with F measure, those that had been prepared in the same batch showed strong co-clustering. About five TRBV segments, including TRBV5-6, TRBV5-1 and TRBV20-1, were more frequent in patients than controls. Controls had significantly higher normalized Chao1 diversity than multiple sclerosis patients.

Unique molecular identifiers tagged the TCR beta cDNA libraries. TCRdb re-analysed the PCR reads in MiXCR, keeping a single row per CDR3 protein. The sample shows about 680,000 distinct CDR3 sequences, around 60% of them seen only once. Turning to this clonotype: As yet, its antigen is unknown.

Trimming stripped 3 bases from V and 2 bases from J, with 8 bases between. Germline assignment: CDR1 SGHTA and CDR2 FQGNSA. The CDR3 is 13 residues long. Sequencing was done on a sample of blood. This chain connects TRBV7-2 to TRBJ2-7; no reliable D call. This clonotype was obtained from a girl between 2 and 10 years old with multiple sclerosis. CDR3 bases: TGTGCCAGCAGCTTGGGGTGGGCCTACGAGCAGTACTTC. Its translation is CASSLGWAYEQYF.